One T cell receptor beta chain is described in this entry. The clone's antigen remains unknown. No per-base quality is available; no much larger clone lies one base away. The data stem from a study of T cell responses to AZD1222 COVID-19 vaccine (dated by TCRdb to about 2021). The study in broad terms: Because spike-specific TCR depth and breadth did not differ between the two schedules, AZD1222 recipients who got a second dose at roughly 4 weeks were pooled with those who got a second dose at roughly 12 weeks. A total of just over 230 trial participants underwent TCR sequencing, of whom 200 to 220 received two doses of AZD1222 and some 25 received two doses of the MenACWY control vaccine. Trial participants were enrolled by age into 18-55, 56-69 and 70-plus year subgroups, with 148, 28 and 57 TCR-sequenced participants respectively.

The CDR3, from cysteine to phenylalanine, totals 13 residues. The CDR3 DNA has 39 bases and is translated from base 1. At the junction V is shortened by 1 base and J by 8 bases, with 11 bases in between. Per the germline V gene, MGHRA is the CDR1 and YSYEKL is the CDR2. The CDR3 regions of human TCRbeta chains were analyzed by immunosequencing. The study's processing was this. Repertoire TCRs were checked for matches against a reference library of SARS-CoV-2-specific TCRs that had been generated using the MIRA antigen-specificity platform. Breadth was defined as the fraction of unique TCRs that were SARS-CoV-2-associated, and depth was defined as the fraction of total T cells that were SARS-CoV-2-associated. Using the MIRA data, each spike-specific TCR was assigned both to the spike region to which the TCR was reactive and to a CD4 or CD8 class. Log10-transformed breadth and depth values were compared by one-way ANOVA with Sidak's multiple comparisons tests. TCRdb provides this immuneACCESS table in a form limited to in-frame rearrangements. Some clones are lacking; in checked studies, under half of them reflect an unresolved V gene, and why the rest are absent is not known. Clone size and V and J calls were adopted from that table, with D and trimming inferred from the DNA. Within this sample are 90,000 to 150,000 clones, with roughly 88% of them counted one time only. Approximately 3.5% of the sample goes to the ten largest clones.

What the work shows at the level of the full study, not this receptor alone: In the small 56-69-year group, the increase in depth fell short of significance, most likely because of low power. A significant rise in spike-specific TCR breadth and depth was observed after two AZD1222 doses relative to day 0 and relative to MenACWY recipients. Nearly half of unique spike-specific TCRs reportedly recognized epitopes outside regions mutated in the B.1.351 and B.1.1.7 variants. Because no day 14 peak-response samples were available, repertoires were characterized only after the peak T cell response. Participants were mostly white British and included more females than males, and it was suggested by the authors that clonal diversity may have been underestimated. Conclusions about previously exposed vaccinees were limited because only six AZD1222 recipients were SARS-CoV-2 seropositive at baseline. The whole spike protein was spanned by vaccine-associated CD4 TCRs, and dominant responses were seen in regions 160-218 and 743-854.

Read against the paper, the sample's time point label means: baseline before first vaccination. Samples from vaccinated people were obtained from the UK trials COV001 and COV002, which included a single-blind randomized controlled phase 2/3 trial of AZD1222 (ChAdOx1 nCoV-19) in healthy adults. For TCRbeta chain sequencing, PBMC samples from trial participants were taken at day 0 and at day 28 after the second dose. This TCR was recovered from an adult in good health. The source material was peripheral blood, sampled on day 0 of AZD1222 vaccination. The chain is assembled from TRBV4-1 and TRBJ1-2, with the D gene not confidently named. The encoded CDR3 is CASSQANSRGYTF. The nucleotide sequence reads TGCGCCAGCAGCCAAGCCAACAGTCGGGGCTACACCTTC.